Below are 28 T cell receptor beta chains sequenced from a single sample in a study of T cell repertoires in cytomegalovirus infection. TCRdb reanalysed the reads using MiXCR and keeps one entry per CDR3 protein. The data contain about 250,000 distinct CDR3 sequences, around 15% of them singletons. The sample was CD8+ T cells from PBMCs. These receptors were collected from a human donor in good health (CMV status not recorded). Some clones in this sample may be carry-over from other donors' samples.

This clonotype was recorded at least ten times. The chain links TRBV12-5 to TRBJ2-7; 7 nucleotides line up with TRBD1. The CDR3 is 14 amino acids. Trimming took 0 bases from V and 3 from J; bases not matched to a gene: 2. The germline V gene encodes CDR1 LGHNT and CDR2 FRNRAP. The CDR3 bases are TGTGCTAGTGGTTTGGTAGGGACAGTCTACGAGCAGTACTTC. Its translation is CASGLVGTVYEQYF.

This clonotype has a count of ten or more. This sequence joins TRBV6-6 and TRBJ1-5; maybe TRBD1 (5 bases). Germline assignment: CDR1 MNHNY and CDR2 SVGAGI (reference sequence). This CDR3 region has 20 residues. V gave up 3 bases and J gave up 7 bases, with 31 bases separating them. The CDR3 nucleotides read TGTGCCAGCAGTTATGGTACCGGGACGCATACGCAACGTTCGAGCCAGCCCCAGCATTTT. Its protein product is CASSYGTGTHTQRSSQPQHF.

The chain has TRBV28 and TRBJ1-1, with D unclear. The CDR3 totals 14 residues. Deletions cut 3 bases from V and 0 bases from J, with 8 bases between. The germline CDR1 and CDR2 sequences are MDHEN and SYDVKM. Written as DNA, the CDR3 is TGTGCCAGCAGTTTCACGGTACTGAACACTGAAGCTTTCTTT. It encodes CASSFTVLNTEAFF.

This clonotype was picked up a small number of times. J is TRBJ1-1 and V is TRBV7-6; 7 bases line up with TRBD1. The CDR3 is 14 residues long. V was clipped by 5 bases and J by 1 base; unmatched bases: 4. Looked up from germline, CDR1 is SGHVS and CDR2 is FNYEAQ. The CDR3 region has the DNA TGTGCCAGCAGCCGAGGGGGCCGGAACACTGAAGCTTTCTTT. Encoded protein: CASSRGGRNTEAFF.

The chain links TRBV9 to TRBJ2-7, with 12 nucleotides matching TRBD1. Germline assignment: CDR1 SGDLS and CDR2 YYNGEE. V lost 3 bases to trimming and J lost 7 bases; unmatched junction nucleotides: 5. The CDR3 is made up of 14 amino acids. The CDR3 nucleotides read TGTGCCAGCAGCGCGGGACAGGGGGCGAGGGAGCAGTACTTC. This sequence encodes CASSAGQGAREQYF.

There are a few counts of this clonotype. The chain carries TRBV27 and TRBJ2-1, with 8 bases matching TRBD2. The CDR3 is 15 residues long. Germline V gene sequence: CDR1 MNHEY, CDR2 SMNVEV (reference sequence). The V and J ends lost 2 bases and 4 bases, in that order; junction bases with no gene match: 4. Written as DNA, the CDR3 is TGTGCCAGCAGTTTAAACGGGGGGGCTTACAATGAGCAGTTCTTC. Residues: CASSLNGGAYNEQFF.

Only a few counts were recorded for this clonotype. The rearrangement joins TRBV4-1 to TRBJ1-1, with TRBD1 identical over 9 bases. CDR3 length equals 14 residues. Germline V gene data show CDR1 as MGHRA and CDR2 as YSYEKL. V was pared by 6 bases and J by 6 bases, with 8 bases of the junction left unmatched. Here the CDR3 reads CASSHHRGLAEAFF. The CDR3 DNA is TGCGCCAGCAGTCATCACAGGGGGCTTGCTGAAGCTTTCTTT.

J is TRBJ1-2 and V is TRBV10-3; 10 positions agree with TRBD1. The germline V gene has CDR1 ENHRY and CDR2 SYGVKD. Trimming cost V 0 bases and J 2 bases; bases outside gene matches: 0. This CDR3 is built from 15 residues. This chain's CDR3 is CAISESGQGNYGYTF. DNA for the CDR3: TGTGCCATCAGTGAGTCGGGACAGGGGAACTATGGCTACACCTTC.

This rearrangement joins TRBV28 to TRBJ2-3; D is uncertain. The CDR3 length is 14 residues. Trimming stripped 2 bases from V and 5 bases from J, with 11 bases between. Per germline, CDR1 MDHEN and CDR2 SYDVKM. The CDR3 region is CASSLRSLGDTQYF. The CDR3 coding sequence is TGTGCCAGCAGTTTACGGTCTCTTGGAGATACGCAGTATTTT.

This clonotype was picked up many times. The CDR3 DNA follows: TGTGCCAGCAGCTTAGCAGCGGGGAGAAACTACGAGCAGTACTTC. It codes for CASSLAAGRNYEQYF. This chain uses TRBV7-2 with TRBJ2-7; 7 positions agree with TRBD2. V gave up 0 bases and J gave up 3 bases; unmatched junction bases: 5. There are 15 residues in the CDR3. Looked up from germline, CDR1 is SGHTA and CDR2 is FQGNSA.

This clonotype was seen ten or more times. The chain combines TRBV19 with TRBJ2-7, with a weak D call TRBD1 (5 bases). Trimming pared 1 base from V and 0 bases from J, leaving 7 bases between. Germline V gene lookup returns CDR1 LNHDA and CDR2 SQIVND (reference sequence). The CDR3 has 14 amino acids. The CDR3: CASSIGTGSYEQYF. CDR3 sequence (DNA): TGTGCCAGTAGTATAGGAACAGGCTCCTACGAGCAGTACTTC. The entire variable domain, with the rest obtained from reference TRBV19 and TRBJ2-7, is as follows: DGGITQSPKYLFRKEGQNVTLSCEQNLNHDAMYWYRQDPGQGLRLIYYSQIVNDFQKGDIAEGYSVSREKKESFPLTVTSAQKNPTAFYLCASSIGTGSYEQYFGPGTRLTVT.

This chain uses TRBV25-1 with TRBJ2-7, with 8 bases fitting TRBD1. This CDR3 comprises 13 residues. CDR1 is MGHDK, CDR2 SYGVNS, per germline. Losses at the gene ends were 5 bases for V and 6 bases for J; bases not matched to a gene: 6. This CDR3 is CASSTPGGGEQYF. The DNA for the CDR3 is TGTGCCAGCAGTACCCCAGGGGGCGGCGAGCAGTACTTC.

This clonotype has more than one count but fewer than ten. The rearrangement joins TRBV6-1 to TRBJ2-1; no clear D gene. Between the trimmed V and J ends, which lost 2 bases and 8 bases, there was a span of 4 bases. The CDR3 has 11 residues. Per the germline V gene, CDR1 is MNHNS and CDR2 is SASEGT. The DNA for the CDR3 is TGTGCCAGCAGTGAACATTATGAGCAGTTCTTC. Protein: CASSEHYEQFF.

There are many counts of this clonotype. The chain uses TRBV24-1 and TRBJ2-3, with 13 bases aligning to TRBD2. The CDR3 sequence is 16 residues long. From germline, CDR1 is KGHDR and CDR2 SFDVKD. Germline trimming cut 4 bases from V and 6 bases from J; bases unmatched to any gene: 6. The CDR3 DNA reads TGTGCCACCAGTGACGAGACTAGCGGGGGGCTCGATACGCAGTATTTT. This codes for CATSDETSGGLDTQYF.

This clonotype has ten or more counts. CDR3 sequence reads: CASGTGALNTEAFF. The CDR3 DNA reads TGTGCCAGCGGCACCGGGGCACTGAACACTGAAGCTTTCTTT. The rearrangement uses TRBV7-9 and TRBJ1-1; tentatively, D is TRBD1 (5 bases). The CDR3 spans 14 residues. In germline, CDR1 is SEHNR, CDR2 FQNEAQ (reference sequence). V lost 8 bases and J lost 0, with 13 bases in between. Variable domain in full (rest from reference TRBV7-9 and TRBJ1-1): DTGVSQNPRHKITKRGQNVTFRCDPISEHNRLYWYRQTLGQGPEFLTYFQNEAQLEKSRLLSDRFSAERPKGSFSTLEIQRTEQGDSAMYLCASGTGALNTEAFFGQGTRLTVV.

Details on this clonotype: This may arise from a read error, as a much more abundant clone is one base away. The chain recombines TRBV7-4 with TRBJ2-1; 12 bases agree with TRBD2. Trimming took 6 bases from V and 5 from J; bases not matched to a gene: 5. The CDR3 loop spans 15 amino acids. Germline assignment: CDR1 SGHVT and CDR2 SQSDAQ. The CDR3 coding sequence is TGTGCCAGCAGTTCCACTAGCGGGGGGCACAATGAGCAGTTCTTC. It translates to CASSSTSGGHNEQFF.

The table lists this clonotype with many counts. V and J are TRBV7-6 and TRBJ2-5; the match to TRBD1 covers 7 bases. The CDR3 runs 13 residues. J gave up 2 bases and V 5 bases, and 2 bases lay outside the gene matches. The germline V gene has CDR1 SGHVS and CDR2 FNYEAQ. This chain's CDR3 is CASSKTGQETQYF. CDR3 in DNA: TGTGCCAGCAGCAAGACAGGGCAAGAGACCCAGTACTTC.

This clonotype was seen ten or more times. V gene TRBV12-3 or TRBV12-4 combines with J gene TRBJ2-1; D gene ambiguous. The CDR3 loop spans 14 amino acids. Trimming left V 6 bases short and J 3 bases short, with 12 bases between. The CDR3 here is CASSLLRLYNEQFF. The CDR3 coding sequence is TGTGCCAGCAGCCTTCTCAGGCTCTACAATGAGCAGTTCTTC.

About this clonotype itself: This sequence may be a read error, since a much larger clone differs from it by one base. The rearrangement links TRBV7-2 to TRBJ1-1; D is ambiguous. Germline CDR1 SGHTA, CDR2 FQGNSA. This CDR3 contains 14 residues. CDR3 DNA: TGTGCCAGCAGCTTAGCGACGATGAACACTGAAGATTTCTTT. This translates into CASSLATMNTEDFF.

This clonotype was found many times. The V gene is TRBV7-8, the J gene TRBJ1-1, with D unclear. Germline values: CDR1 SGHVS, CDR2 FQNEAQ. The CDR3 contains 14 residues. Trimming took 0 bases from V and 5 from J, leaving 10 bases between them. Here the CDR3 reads CASSLAGSGTEAFF. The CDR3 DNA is TGTGCCAGCAGCTTAGCTGGGTCGGGGACTGAAGCTTTCTTT.

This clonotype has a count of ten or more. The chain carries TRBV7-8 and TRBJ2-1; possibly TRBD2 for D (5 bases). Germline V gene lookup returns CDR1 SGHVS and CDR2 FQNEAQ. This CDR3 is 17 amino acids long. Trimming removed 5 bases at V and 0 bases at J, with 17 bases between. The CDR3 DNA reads TGTGCCAGCAGCCCCTGGGAGCGGATGACCTCCTACAATGAGCAGTTCTTC. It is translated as CASSPWERMTSYNEQFF.

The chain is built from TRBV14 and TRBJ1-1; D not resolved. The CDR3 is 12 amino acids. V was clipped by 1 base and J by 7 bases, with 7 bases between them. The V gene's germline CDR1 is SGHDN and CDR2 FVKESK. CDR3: CASSQGPREAFF. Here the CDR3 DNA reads TGTGCCAGCAGCCAAGGACCGCGTGAAGCTTTCTTT. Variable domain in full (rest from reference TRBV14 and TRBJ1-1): EAGVTQFPSHSVIEKGQTVTLRCDPISGHDNLYWYRRVMGKEIKFLLHFVKESKQDESGMPNNRFLAERTGGTYSTLKVQPAELEDSGVYFCASSQGPREAFFGQGTRLTVV.

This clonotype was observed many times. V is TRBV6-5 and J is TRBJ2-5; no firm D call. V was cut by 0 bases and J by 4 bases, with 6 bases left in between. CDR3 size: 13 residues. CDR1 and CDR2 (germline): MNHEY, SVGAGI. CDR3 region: CASSYSWGETQYF. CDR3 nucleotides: TGTGCCAGCAGTTACTCGTGGGGAGAGACCCAGTACTTC.

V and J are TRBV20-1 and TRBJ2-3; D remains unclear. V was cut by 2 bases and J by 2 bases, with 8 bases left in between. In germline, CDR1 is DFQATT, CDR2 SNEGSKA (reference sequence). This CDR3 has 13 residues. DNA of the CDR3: TGCAGTGCTAGAACCACGAACACAGATACGCAGTATTTT. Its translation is CSARTTNTDTQYF.

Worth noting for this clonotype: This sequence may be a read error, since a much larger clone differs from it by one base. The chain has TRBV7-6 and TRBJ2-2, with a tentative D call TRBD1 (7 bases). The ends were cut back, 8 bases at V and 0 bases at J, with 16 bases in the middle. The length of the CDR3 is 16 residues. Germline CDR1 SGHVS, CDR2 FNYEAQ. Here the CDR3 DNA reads TGTGCCAGCGGAGATCCCAGGGGGGCGAACACCGGGGAGCTGTTTTTT. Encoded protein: CASGDPRGANTGELFF.

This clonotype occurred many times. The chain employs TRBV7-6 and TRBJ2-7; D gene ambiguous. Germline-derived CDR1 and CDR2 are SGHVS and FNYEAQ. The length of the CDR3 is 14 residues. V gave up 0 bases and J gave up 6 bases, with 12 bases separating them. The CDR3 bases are TGTGCCAGCAGCTTAGCTCACCCGGACGGCGAGCAGTACTTC. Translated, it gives CASSLAHPDGEQYF.

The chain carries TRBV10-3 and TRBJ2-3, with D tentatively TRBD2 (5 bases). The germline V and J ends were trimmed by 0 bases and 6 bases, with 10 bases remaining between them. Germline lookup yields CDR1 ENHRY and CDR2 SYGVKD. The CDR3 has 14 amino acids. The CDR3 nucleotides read TGTGCCATCAGTGAGTCGCCGGGGATGGATACGCAGTATTTT. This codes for CAISESPGMDTQYF.

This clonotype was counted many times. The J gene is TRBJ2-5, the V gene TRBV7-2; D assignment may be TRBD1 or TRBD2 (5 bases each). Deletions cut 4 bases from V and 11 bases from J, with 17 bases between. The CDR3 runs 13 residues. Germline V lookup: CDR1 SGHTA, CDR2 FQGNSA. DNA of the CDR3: TGTGCCAGCAGCTCGTCACTAGGGACGGCGCAGTACTTC. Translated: CASSSSLGTAQYF.